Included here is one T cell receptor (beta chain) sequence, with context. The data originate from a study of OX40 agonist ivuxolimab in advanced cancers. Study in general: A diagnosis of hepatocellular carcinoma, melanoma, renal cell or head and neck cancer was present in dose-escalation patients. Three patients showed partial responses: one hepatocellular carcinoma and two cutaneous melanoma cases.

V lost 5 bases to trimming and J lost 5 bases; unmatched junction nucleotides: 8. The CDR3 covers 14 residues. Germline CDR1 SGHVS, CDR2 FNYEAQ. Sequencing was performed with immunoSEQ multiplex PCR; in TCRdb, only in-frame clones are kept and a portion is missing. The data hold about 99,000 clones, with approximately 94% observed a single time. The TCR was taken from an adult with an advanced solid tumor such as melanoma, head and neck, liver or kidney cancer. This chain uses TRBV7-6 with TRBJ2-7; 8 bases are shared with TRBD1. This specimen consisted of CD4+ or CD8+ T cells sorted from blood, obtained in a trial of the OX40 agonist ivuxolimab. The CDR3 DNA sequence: TGTGCCAGCAGCCACCGGACAGGGTCCGACGAGCAGTACTTC. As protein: CASSHRTGSDEQYF.